Sequencing of this T cell receptor beta chain was carried out in a study of response to subunit inactivated influenza vaccine. Germline V gene sequence: CDR1 GTSNPN, CDR2 SVGIG (reference sequence). CDR3 length equals 13 residues. Trimming took 8 bases from V and 4 from J, leaving 14 bases between them. TCRdb re-derived calls from the RT-PCR reads in MiXCR, one entry per CDR3 protein. Among 550,000 to 800,000 distinct CDR3 sequences listed, 15% to 18% were seen once. Notes on this clonotype: What it binds is not known.

Study conclusions and caveats: Each seasonal influenza vaccination recruits few new T cells, the authors suggested.

The sample was PBMCs from blood, taken 11 to 12 days after vaccination. The chain links TRBV30 to TRBJ2-2; D not certain. The TCR was taken from a man aged 50-59 years who received an inactivated influenza vaccine. CDR3 bases: TGTGCCCAACGGACCGTGAGCACCGGGGAGCTGTTTTTT. Encoded protein: CAQRTVSTGELFF. Complete variable domain (other parts from reference TRBV30 and TRBJ2-2): SQTIHQWPATLVQPVGSPLSLECTVEGTSNPNLYWYRQAAGRGLQLLFYSVGIGQISSEVPQNLSASRPQDRQFILSSKKLLLSDSGFYLCAQRTVSTGELFFGEGSRLTVL.